The clone carrying this T cell receptor (beta chain) was seen only a few times. Its specificity is unknown. As for time point: patch test 3, about 24 weeks after DPC sensitization. The treatment was: therapeutic diphenylcyclopropenone sensitization with weekly scalp DPC. Trimming shortened V by 4 bases and J by 7 bases, and 8 bases separated the two germline ends. Germline assignment: CDR1 SEHNR and CDR2 FQNEAQ (reference sequence). CDR3 size: 12 residues. This sample was included in a study of human T cells and chemical hapten exposure. Study findings and constraints: Having alopecia, the donors may differ immunologically from healthy people.

MiXCR was run by TCRdb on the RACE reads, yielding one entry per CDR3 protein. Here the sample spans around 200,000 distinct CDR3 sequences, approximately 26% being singletons. The sequencing here drew on whole blood, taken in connection with sensitization to the hapten diphenylcyclopropenone (DPC). V gene TRBV7-9 combines with J gene TRBJ2-1; D is uncertain. This receptor was obtained from a woman in her thirties or forties with alopecia areata. Some clones in this sample may be carry-over from other donors' samples. In nucleotides, the CDR3 is TGTGCCAGCAGCTGGATCAGTAATGAGCAGTTCTTC. It yields the protein CASSWISNEQFF.